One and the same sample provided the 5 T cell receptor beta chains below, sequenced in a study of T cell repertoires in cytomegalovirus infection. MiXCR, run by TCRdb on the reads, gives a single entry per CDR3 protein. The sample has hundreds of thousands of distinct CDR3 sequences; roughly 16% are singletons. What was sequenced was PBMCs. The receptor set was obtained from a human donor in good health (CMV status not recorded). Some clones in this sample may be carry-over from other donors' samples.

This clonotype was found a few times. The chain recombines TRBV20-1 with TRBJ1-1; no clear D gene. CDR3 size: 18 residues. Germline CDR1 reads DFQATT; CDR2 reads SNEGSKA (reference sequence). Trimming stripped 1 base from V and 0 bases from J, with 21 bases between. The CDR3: CSARVVRAHSIMNTEAFF. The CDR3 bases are TGCAGTGCTAGAGTTGTGCGGGCGCACAGCATAATGAACACTGAAGCTTTCTTT.

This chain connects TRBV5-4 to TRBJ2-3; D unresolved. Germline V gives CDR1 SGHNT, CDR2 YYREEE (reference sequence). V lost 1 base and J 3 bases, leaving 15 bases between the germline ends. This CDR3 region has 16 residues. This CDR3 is CASSLNLDLLTDTQYF. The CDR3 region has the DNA TGTGCCAGCAGCTTGAATCTGGACCTATTAACAGATACGCAGTATTTT.

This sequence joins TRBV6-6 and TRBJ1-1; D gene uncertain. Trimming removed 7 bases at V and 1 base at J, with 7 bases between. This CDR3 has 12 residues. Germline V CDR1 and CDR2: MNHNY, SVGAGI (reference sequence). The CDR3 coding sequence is TGTGCCAGCACGGACGAGAACACTGAAGCTTTCTTT. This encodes CASTDENTEAFF.

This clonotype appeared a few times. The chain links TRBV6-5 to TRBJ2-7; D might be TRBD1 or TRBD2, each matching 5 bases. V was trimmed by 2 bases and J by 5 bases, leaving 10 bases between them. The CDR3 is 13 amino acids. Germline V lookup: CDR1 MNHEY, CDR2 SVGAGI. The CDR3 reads CASSYALGDEQYF. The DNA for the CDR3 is TGTGCCAGCAGTTACGCCTTGGGGGACGAGCAGTACTTC.

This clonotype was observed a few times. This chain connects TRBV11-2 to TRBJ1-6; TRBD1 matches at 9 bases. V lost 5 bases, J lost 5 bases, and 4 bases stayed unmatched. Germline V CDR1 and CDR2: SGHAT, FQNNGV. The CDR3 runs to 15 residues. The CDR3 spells CASSPWDRDNSPLHF. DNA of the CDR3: TGTGCCAGCAGCCCGTGGGACAGGGATAATTCACCCCTCCACTTT.